These 18 T cell receptor beta chains were all obtained from the same sample, sequenced in a study of blood T cell repertoires in COVID-19. Repertoires were generated with immunoSEQ multiplex PCR, while TCRdb's copy carries only in-frame clones and drops some. Counted here are fewer than 100,000 clones, roughly 80% occurring once; the ten biggest clones make up 24%. Sequencing was done on a sample of peripheral blood. Receptor source: a human donor in a cohort sampled during active COVID-19.

This chain joins TRBV28 and TRBJ1-4; 9 bases map to TRBD1. Germline-derived CDR1 and CDR2 are MDHEN and SYDVKM. J was trimmed by 6 bases and V by 3 bases; bases with no gene match: 8. The CDR3 contains 16 residues. Here the CDR3 reads CASSFGTGRNDEKLFF. The CDR3 region has the DNA TGTGCCAGCAGTTTCGGGACAGGGAGGAATGATGAAAAACTGTTTTTT.

This clone was observed a single time. The rearrangement uses TRBV3-1 (or the pseudogene TRBV3-2) and TRBJ1-4; D is perhaps TRBD1 (5 bases). There are 16 residues in the CDR3. The ends were cut back, 3 bases at V and 5 bases at J, with 16 bases in the middle. Per the germline V gene, CDR1 is LGHDT and CDR2 is YNNKEL (reference sequence). The CDR3 bases are TGTGCCAGCAGCCACCCTCTCGGGGGGACCAATGAAAAACTGTTTTTT. Translation gives CASSHPLGGTNEKLFF.

The chain has TRBV2 and TRBJ1-6; 7 bases align to TRBD1. After removal of 4 bases from V and 2 bases from J, the junction contained 2 bases not matched to a gene. The germline CDR1 and CDR2 sequences are SNHLY and FYNNEI. CDR3 length equals 15 residues. CDR3 residues: CASSGQGPYNSPLHF. The CDR3 DNA is TGTGCCAGCAGTGGACAGGGACCCTATAATTCACCCCTCCACTTT.

Only one count was recorded for this clone. The V call is TRBV19, the J call TRBJ1-2; no firm D call. V lost 4 bases, J lost 8 bases, and 14 bases lay in between. Germline-derived CDR1 and CDR2 are LNHDA and SQIVND (reference sequence). The CDR3 length is 13 residues. CDR3 protein: CASSTPTLLGYTF. CDR3 sequence (DNA): TGTGCCAGTAGTACACCGACACTGTTGGGCTACACCTTC.

This CDR3 reads CASSLRDSSGSRETQYF. CDR3 coding DNA: TGTGCCAGCAGCTTAAGGGATAGCAGCGGGAGTAGAGAGACCCAGTACTTC. The chain joins TRBV7-3 to TRBJ2-5; TRBD2 matches at 8 bases. CDR3 length: 17 amino acids. Germline CDR1 reads SGHTA; CDR2 reads FQGTGA. V lost 1 base to trimming and J lost 4 bases; unmatched junction nucleotides: 11.

CDR3 sequence: CASSFSSGSTYEQYF. CDR3 sequence (DNA): TGTGCCAGCAGTTTTTCTAGCGGGAGTACCTACGAGCAGTACTTC. V usage is TRBV27 and J usage is TRBJ2-7; 10 bases line up with TRBD2. This CDR3 comprises 15 residues. Germline CDR1 MNHEY, CDR2 SMNVEV (reference sequence). J was trimmed by 2 bases and V by 3 bases; bases with no gene match: 4.

The J gene is TRBJ2-3, the V gene TRBV5-4; the D is unclear. The CDR3 sequence is 15 residues long. Germline V lookup: CDR1 SGHNT, CDR2 YYREEE (reference sequence). Trimming cost V 4 bases and J 1 base, with 13 bases left between them. The CDR3 nucleotides are TGTGCCAGCAGCAGTCCTGGGCATCGCACAGATACGCAGTATTTT. It encodes CASSSPGHRTDTQYF. Variable domain in full (rest from reference TRBV5-4 and TRBJ2-3): ETGVTQSPTHLIKTRGQQVTLRCSSQSGHNTVSWYQQALGQGPQFIFQYYREEENGRGNFPPRFSGLQFPNYSSELNVNALELDDSALYLCASSSPGHRTDTQYFGPGTRLTVL.

The chain uses TRBV10-1 and TRBJ2-5, with TRBD1 as a possible D gene (6 bases). Trimming left V 2 bases short and J 3 bases short, with 19 bases between. The germline V gene has CDR1 WNHNN and CDR2 SYGVQD (reference sequence). The CDR3 spans 17 residues. This chain's CDR3 is CASSEGGRTNEEETQYF. In nucleotides, the CDR3 is TGCGCCAGCAGTGAGGGGGGCCGAACGAACGAAGAAGAGACCCAGTACTTC.

In its sample, this clone was seen a few times. The chain is built from TRBV20-1 and TRBJ1-3; TRBD1 might be the D (5 bases). Trimming took off 3 bases at V and 0 bases at J, with 9 bases between the two ends. CDR3 length: 14 amino acids. From germline, CDR1 is DFQATT and CDR2 SNEGSKA (reference sequence). The CDR3 nucleotides read TGCAGTGCTAGTGCCCAGGGCTCTGGAAACACCATATATTTT. This gives the protein CSASAQGSGNTIYF.

The chain joins TRBV6-8 to TRBJ2-1; 8 positions agree with TRBD2. Unmatched junction bases numbered 11, after V lost 11 bases and J lost 8 bases. Germline values: CDR1 MNHGY, CDR2 SAAAGT. The CDR3 length is 13 residues. CDR3 region: CAQCGRIRHEQFF. DNA of the CDR3: TGTGCCCAGTGCGGGAGGATTCGTCATGAGCAGTTCTTC.

The V call is TRBV2, the J call TRBJ2-4; tentatively, D is TRBD1 (5 bases). This CDR3 is 13 amino acids long. Looked up from germline, CDR1 is SNHLY and CDR2 is FYNNEI. The V gene lost 4 bases and the J gene lost 6 bases, with 10 bases spanning the gap. The CDR3 protein is CASSAGNVNIQYF. The CDR3 DNA is TGTGCCAGCAGTGCAGGGAATGTAAACATTCAGTACTTC.

This chain uses TRBV14 with TRBJ2-2; no firm D call. V lost 4 bases and J lost 5, with 11 bases in between. The germline gives CDR1 SGHDN, CDR2 FVKESK. The CDR3 contains 14 residues. CDR3 coding DNA: TGTGCCAGCAGCCCCGTCGGTATGACCGGGGAGCTGTTTTTT. Protein: CASSPVGMTGELFF.

The chain has TRBV6-1 and TRBJ1-5; maybe TRBD1 (5 bases). From germline, CDR1 is MNHNS and CDR2 SASEGT. The CDR3 has 14 amino acids. The germline V and J ends were trimmed by 2 bases and 6 bases, with 11 bases remaining between them. This chain's CDR3 is CASSESGEAQPQHF. CDR3 nucleotides: TGTGCCAGCAGTGAATCGGGGGAGGCTCAGCCCCAGCATTTT.

This chain connects TRBV6-5 to TRBJ1-2; 7 bases map to TRBD1. CDR1 and CDR2 (germline): MNHEY, SVGAGI. V dropped 2 bases and J dropped 5; count of bases not matched to a gene: 2. The CDR3 is made up of 13 amino acids. The CDR3 reads CASSYARGYGYTF. DNA of the CDR3: TGTGCCAGCAGTTACGCCAGGGGGTATGGCTACACCTTC.

The chain employs TRBV7-9 and TRBJ2-7, with 9 nucleotides matching TRBD2. The trim removed 8 bases at V and 2 bases at J, leaving 4 bases unmatched. CDR3 length: 13 residues. Germline-derived CDR1 and CDR2 are SEHNR and FQNEAQ (reference sequence). In DNA form, the CDR3 reads TGTGCCAGCGTATCTAGCGGGACCTACGAGCAGTACTTC. Its translation is CASVSSGTYEQYF.

This chain connects TRBV5-1 to TRBJ1-2; TRBD1 is a possible D gene (5 bases). The length of the CDR3 is 13 residues. Germline assignment: CDR1 SGHRS and CDR2 YFSETQ. V lost 4 bases and J 7 bases, leaving 14 bases between the germline ends. This CDR3 reads CASSESTAGGYTF. CDR3 nucleotide sequence: TGCGCCAGCAGCGAATCGACAGCGGGTGGCTACACCTTC.

V usage is TRBV5-1 and J usage is TRBJ1-1; no firm D call. Germline values: CDR1 SGHRS, CDR2 YFSETQ. V was pared by 4 bases and J by 0 bases, with 7 bases between. This CDR3 spans 13 amino acids. CDR3 coding DNA: TGCGCCAGCAGCCCGGGAATGAACACTGAAGCTTTCTTT. Residues: CASSPGMNTEAFF. Based on the CDR3 plus reference TRBV5-1 and TRBJ1-1, the full variable domain is KAGVTQTPRYLIKTRGQQVTLSCSPISGHRSVSWYQQTPGQGLQFLFEYFSETQRNKGNFPGRFSGRQFSNSRSEMNVSTLELGDSALYLCASSPGMNTEAFFGQGTRLTVV.

Here the CDR3 reads CAWSVHRRAERDEQYF. The CDR3, as DNA: TGTGCCTGGAGTGTACACCGCCGTGCAGAGAGGGACGAGCAGTACTTC. The chain carries TRBV30 and TRBJ2-7, with D perhaps TRBD2 (5 bases). The CDR3 spans 16 residues. V was trimmed by 0 bases and J by 5 bases, leaving 20 bases between them. CDR1 GTSNPN and CDR2 SVGIG come from the germline V gene (reference sequence).